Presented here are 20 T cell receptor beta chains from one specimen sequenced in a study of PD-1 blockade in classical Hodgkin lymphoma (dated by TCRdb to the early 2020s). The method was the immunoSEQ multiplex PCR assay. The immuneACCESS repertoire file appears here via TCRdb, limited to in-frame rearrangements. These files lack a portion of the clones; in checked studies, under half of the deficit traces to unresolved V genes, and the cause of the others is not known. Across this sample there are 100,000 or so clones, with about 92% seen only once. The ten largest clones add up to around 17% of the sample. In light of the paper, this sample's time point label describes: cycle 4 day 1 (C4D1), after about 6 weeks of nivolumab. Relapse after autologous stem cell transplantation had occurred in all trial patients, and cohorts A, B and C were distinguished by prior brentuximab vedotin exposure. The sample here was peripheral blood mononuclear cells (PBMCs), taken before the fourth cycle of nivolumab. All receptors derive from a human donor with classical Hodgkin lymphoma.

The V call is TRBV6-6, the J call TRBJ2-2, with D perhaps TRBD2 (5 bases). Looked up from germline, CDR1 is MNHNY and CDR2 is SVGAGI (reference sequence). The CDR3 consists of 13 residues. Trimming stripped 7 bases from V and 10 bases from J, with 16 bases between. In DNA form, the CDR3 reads TGTGCCAGCACCGGGTATATCGGGGTGGAGCTGTTTTTT. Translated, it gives CASTGYIGVELFF.

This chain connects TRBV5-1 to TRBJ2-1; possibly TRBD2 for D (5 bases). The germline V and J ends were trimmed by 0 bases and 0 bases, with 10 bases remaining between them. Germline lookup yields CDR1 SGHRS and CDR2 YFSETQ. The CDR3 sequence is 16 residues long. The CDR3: CASSLARRSSYNEQFF. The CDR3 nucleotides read TGCGCCAGCAGCTTGGCTCGGAGGAGCTCCTACAATGAGCAGTTCTTC.

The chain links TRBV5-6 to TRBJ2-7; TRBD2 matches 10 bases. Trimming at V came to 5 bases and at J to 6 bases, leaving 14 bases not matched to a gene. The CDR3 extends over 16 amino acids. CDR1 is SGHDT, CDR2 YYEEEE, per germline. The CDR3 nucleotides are TGTGCCAGCAGGCGAAAAAGTTGGACTAGCGGAGTCGAGCAGTACTTC. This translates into CASRRKSWTSGVEQYF.

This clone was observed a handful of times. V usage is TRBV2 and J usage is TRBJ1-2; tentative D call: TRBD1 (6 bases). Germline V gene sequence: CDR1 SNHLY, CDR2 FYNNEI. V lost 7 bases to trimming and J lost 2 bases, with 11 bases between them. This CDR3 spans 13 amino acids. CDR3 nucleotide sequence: TGTGCCAGCACCTCGACAGGCAACTATGGCTACACCTTC. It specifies CASTSTGNYGYTF.

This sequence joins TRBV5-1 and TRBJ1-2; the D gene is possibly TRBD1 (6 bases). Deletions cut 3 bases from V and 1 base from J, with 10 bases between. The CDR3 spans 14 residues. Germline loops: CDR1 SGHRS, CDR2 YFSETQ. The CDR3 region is CASSYDRLNYGYTF. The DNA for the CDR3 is TGCGCCAGCAGCTACGACAGGCTTAACTATGGCTACACCTTC.

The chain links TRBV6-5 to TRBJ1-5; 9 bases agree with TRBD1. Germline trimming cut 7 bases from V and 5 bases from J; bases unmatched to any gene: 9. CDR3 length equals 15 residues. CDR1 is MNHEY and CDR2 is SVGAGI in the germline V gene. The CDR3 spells CASKPRGQGYQPQHF. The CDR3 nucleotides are TGTGCCAGCAAACCCCGGGGACAGGGTTATCAGCCCCAGCATTTT.

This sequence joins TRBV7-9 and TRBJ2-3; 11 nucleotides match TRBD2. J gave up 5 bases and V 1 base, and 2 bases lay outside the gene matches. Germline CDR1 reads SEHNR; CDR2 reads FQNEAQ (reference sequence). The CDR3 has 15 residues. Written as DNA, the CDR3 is TGTGCCAGCAGCTTAGTAACTAGCGGGAGAGATACGCAGTATTTT. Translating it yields CASSLVTSGRDTQYF.

CDR3 sequence (DNA): TGTGCCAGCAGTTCGACTCAGTCAGGGTTCCCTGAAGCTTTCTTT. Translating it yields CASSSTQSGFPEAFF. The chain recombines TRBV7-9 with TRBJ1-1; D perhaps matches TRBD1 (5 bases). In germline, CDR1 is SEHNR, CDR2 FQNEAQ (reference sequence). The length of the CDR3 is 15 residues. V was pared by 6 bases and J by 6 bases, with 20 bases between.

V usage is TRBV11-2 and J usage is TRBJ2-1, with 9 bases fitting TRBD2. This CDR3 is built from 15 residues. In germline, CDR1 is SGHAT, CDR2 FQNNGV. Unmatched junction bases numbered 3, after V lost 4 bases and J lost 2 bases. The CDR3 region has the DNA TGTGCCAGCAGCTATAGCGGGAGCGCCTACAATGAGCAGTTCTTC. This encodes CASSYSGSAYNEQFF.

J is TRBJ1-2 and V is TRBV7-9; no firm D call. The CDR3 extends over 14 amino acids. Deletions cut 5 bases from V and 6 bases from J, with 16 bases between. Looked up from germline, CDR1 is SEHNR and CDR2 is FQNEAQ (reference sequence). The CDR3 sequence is CASSLSPSRDGYTF. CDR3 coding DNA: TGTGCCAGCAGCCTGTCCCCCTCCCGGGATGGCTACACCTTC.

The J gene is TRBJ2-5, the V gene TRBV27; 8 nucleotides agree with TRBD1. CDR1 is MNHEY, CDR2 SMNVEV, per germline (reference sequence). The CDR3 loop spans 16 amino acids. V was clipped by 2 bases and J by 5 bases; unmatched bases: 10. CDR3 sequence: CASSLKLTGGWETQYF. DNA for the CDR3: TGTGCCAGCAGTTTAAAGCTCACAGGGGGGTGGGAGACCCAGTACTTC.

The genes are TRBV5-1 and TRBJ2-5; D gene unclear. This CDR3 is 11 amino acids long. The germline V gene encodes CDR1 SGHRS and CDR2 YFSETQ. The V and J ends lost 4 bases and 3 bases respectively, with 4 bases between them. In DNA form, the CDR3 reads TGCGCCAGCAGCGGCGAAGAGACCCAGTACTTC. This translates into CASSGEETQYF.

The CDR3 sequence: CASSRGQGSGELFF. The CDR3 nucleotides read TGTGCCAGCAGCCGGGGACAGGGGAGCGGGGAGCTGTTTTTT. The chain carries TRBV11-1 and TRBJ2-2; 10 positions agree with TRBD1. In germline, CDR1 is SGHAT, CDR2 FQDESV (reference sequence). The CDR3 is made up of 14 amino acids. Trimming took 5 bases from V and 7 from J; bases not matched to a gene: 4.

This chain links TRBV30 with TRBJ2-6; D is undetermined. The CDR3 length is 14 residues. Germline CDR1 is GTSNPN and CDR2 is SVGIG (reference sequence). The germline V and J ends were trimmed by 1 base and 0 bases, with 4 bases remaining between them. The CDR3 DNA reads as TGTGCCTGGAGTGGGGGCTCTGGGGCCAACGTCCTGACTTTC. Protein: CAWSGGSGANVLTF.

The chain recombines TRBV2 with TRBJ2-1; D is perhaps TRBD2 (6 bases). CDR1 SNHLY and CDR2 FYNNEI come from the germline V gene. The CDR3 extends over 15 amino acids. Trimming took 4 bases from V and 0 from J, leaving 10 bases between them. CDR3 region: CASSGSGSSYNEQFF. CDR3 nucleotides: TGTGCCAGCAGTGGTAGCGGTAGCTCCTACAATGAGCAGTTCTTC.

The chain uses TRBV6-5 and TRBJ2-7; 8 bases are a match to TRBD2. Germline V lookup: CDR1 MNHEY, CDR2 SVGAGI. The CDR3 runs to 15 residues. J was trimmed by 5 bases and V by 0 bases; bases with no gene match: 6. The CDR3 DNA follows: TGTGCCAGCAGTTACTCGGGACTAGATTCCAACGAGCAGTACTTC. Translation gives CASSYSGLDSNEQYF.

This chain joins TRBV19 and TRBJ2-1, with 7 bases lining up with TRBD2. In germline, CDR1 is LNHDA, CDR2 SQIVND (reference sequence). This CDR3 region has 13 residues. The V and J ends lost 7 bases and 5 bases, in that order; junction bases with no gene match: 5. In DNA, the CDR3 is TGTGCCAGTAATAGGGGAGGGGACAATGAGCAGTTCTTC. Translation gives CASNRGGDNEQFF. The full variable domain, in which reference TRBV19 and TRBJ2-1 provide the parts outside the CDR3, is DGGITQSPKYLFRKEGQNVTLSCEQNLNHDAMYWYRQDPGQGLRLIYYSQIVNDFQKGDIAEGYSVSREKKESFPLTVTSAQKNPTAFYLCASNRGGDNEQFFGPGTRLTVL.

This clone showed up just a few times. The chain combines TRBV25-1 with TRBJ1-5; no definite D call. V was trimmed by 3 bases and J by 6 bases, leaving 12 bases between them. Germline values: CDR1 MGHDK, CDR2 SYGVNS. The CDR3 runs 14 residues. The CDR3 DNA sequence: TGTGCCAGCAGTGAGGTGGGCGCGGGTCAGCCCCAGCATTTT. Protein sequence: CASSEVGAGQPQHF.

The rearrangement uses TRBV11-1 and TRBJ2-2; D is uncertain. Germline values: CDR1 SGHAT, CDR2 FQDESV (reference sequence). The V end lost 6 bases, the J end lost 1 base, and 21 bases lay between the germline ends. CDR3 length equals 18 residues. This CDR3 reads CASRRHDPGYLNTGELFF. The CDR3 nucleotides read TGTGCCAGCAGACGTCACGACCCGGGCTACTTGAACACCGGGGAGCTGTTTTTT.

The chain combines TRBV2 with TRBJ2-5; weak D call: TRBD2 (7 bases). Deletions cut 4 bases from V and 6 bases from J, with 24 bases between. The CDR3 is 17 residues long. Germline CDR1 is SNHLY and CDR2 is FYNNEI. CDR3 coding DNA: TGTGCCAGCAGTGCAATACCCGCAGGGGAGGGCCGAAAGACCCAGTACTTC. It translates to CASSAIPAGEGRKTQYF.